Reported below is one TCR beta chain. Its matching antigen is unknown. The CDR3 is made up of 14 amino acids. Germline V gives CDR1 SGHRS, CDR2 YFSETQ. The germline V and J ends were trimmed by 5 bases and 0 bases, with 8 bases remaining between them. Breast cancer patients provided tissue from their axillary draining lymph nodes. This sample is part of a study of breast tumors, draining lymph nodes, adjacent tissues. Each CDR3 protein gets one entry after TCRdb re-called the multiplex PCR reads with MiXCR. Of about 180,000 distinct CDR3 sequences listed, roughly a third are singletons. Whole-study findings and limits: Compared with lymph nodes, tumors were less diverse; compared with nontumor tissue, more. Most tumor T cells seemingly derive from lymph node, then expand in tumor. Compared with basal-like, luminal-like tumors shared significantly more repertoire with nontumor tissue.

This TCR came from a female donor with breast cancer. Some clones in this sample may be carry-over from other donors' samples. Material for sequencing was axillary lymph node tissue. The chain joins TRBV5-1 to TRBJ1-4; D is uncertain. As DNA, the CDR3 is TGCGCCAGCAGTGAGGGAACAACTAATGAAAAACTGTTTTTT. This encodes CASSEGTTNEKLFF.